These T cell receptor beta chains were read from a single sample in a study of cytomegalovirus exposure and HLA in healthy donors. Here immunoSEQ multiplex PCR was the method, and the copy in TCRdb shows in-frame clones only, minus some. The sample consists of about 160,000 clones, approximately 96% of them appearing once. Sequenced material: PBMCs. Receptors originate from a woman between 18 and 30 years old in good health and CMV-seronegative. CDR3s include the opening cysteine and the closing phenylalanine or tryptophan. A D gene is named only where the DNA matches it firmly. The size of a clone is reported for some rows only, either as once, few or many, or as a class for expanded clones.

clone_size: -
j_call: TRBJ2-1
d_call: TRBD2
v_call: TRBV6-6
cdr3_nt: TGTGCCAGCAGTTACAGCGGGGGGGCCCCCAATGAGCAGTTCTTC
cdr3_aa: CASSYSGGAPNEQFF

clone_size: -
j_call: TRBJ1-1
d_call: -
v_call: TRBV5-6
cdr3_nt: TGTGCCAGCAGCTTGTGGCAGAACACTGAAGCTTTCTTT
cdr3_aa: CASSLWQNTEAFF

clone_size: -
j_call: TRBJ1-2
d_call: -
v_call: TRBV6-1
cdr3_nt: TGTGCCAGCATTCGGACAGAAAACTATGGCTACACCTTC
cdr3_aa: CASIRTENYGYTF

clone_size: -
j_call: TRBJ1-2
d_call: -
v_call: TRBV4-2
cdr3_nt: TGTGCCAGCAGCCAAGAGGGAGTGAATAACTATGGCTACACCTTC
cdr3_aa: CASSQEGVNNYGYTF

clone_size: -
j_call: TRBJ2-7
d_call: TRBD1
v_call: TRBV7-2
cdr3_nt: TGTGCCAGCAGCTCTCCGGGACAGGCCCAATTCGAGCAGTACTTC
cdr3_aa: CASSSPGQAQFEQYF

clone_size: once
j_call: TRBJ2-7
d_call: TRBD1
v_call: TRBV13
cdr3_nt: TGTGCCAGCAGCCATGGACAGGGCCCCTACGAGCAGTACTTC
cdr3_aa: CASSHGQGPYEQYF

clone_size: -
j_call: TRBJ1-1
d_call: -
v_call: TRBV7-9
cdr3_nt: TGTGCCAGCAGCTTAGCCCGAACCCGGGGGACTGAAGCTTTCTTT
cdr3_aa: CASSLARTRGTEAFF

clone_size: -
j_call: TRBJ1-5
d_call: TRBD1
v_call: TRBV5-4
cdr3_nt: TGTGCCAGCAGTCAGGACAGGGCCCTTACTCCCCAGCATTTT
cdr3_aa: CASSQDRALTPQHF

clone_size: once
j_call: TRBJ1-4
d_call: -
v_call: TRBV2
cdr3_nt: TGTGCCAGCAGTGAGGTGCCGGATGAAAAACTGTTTTTT
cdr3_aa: CASSEVPDEKLFF

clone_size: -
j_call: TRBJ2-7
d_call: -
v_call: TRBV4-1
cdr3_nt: TGCGCCAGCAGCCAGCGAGTAACCTCCTACGAGCAGTACTTC
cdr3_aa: CASSQRVTSYEQYF

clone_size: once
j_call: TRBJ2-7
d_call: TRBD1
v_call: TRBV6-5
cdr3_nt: TGTGCCAGCAGCCGGGGACAGGGGAGCTCCTACGAGCAGTACTTC
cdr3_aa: CASSRGQGSSYEQYF

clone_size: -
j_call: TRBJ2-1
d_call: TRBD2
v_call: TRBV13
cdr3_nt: TGTGCCAGCAGCTTAGGACTAGCGGGGGTTAATGAGCAGTTCTTC
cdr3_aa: CASSLGLAGVNEQFF

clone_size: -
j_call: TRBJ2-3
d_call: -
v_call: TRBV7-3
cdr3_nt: TGTGCCAGCAGCTTAGGACTAACGCCTAGCACAGATACGCAGTATTTT
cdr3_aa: CASSLGLTPSTDTQYF

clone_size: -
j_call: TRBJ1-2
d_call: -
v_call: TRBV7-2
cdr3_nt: TGTGCCAGCAGCCCCGCGGCCCGAAACTATGGCTACACCTTC
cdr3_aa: CASSPAARNYGYTF

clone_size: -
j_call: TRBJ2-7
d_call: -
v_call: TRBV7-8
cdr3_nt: TGTGCCAGCAGCTTCCCCACAGCTCCATCCTACGAGCAGTACTTC
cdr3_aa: CASSFPTAPSYEQYF

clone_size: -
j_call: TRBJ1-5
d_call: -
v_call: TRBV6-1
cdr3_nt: TGTGCCAGCAGTGCTTGGGGACAATATAGCAATCAGCCCCAGCATTTT
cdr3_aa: CASSAWGQYSNQPQHF

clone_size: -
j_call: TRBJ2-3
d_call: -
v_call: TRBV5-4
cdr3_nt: TGTGCCAGCAGCCCGGTAGATTTCACAGATACGCAGTATTTT
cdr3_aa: CASSPVDFTDTQYF

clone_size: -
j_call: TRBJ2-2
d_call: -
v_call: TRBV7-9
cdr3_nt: TGTGCCAGCAGCAATAGAATCGCCGGGACTGGATTATACACCGGGGAGCTGTTTTTT
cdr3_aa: CASSNRIAGTGLYTGELFF

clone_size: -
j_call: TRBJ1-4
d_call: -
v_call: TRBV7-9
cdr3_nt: TGTGCCAGCAGCCCGGAGCAGGGGCCTACGAGAGGAAAACTGTTTTTT
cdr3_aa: CASSPEQGPTRGKLFF

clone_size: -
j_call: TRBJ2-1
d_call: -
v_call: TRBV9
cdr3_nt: TGTGCCAGCAGCGCCCAACAGGGCCGATCCTACAATGAGCAGTTCTTC
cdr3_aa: CASSAQQGRSYNEQFF

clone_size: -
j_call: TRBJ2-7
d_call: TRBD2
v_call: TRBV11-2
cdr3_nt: TGTGCCAGCAGCTTTTCCGGGACTAGCAATTACGAGCAGTACTTC
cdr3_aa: CASSFSGTSNYEQYF

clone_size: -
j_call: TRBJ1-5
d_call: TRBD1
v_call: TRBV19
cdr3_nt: TGTGCCAGTAGTTTGGGACAGGGGGCAGGAAGACAGCCCCAGCATTTT
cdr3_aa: CASSLGQGAGRQPQHF

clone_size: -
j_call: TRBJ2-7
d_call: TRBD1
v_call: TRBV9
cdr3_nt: TGTGCCAGCAGCCCTATGCGGACAGGGGCCTACGAGCAGTACTTC
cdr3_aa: CASSPMRTGAYEQYF

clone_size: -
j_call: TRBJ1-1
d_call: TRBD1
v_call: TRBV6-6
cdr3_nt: TGTGCCAGCAGTTACTTGGGGACAGGGGGGGACACTGAAGCTTTCTTT
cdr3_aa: CASSYLGTGGDTEAFF

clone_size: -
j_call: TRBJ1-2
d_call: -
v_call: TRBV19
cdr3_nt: TGTGCCAGTAGTATAGGCGCCACTGGCTACACCTTC
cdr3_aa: CASSIGATGYTF

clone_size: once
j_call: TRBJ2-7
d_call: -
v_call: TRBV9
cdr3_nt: TGTGCCAGCAGCGTAGTTGGGGGCCAGCAGTACTTC
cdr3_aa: CASSVVGGQQYF

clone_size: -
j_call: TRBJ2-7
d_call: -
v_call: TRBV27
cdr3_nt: TGTGCCAGCAGTTTATTCGGGGGATCCTACGAGCAGTACTTC
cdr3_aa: CASSLFGGSYEQYF

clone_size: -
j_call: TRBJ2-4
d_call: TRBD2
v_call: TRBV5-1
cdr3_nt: TGCGCCAGCAGCTATGCTAGCGGGGGGAGATTAGCCAAAAACATTCAGTACTTC
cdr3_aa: CASSYASGGRLAKNIQYF

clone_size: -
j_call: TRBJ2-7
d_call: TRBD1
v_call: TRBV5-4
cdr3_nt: TGTGCCAGCAGCCCAACCACCGGGACAGACTCCTACGAGCAGTACTTC
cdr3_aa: CASSPTTGTDSYEQYF

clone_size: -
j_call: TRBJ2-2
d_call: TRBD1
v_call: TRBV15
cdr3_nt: TGTGCCACCAGCAGAGATTCATTCTGGGACAGGGGAGGCGGGGAGCTGTTTTTT
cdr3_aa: CATSRDSFWDRGGGELFF

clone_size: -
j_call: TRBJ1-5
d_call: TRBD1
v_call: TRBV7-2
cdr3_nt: TGTGCCAGCAACATCCCCGGACAGGGCGGTCAGCCCCAGCATTTT
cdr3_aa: CASNIPGQGGQPQHF

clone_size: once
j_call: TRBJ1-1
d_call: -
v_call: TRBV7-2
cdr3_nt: TGTGCCAGCAGCTTAGTGTGGCCAGAAGCTTTCTTT
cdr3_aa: CASSLVWPEAFF

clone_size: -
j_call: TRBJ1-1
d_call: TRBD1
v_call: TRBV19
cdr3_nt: TGTGCCAGTAGTTATCCTTCAGGGGGCAATACTGAAGCTTTCTTT
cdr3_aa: CASSYPSGGNTEAFF

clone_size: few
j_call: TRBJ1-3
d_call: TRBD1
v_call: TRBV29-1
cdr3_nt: TGCAGCGTTAGGACAGGGGCTGGAAACACCATATATTTT
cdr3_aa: CSVRTGAGNTIYF

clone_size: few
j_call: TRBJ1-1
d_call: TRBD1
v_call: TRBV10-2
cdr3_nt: TGCGCCAGCAGTAACAGGGGGAGGAACACTGAAGCTTTCTTT
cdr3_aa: CASSNRGRNTEAFF

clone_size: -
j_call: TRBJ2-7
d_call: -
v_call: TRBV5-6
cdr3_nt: TGTGCCAGCAGCTTGGGGCCAGGTCCGATGCAGTACTTC
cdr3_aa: CASSLGPGPMQYF

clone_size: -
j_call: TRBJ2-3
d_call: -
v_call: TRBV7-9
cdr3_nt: TGTGCCAGCAGCCCGGAGCTGTTCACAGATACGCAGTATTTT
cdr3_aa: CASSPELFTDTQYF

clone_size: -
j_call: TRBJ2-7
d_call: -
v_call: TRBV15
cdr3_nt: TGTGCCACCAGCAGAGACCGGCCCGCGGGGAGGTACTTC
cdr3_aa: CATSRDRPAGRYF

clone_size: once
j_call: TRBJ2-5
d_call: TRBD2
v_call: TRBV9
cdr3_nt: TGTGCCAGCAGCGTAGATGGCGGGGGTCTTCAAGAGACCCAGTACTTC
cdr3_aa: CASSVDGGGLQETQYF

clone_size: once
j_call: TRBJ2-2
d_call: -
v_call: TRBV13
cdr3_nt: TGTGCCAGCAGCCCTAGAGGGAGAGAGGCTACCGGGGAGCTGTTTTTT
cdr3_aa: CASSPRGREATGELFF

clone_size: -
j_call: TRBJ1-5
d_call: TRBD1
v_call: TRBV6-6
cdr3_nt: TGTGCCAGCAGTTACGTCGGGACAGGGTCCCAGCATTTT
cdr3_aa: CASSYVGTGSQHF

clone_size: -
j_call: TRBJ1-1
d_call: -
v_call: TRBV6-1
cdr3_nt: TGTGCCAGCAGTGAAGCGCAGGGTATGGTCGCTTTCTTT
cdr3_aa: CASSEAQGMVAFF

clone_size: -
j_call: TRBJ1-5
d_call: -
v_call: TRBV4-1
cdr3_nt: TGCGCCAGCAGCCCCGGCGGCAGGGTTGTTGGAGGGCACAATCAGCCCCAGCATTTT
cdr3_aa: CASSPGGRVVGGHNQPQHF

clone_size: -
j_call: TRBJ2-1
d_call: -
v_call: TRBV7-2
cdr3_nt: TGTGCCAGCAGCTTAGGCACGGGGATCCATGAGCAGTTCTTC
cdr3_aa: CASSLGTGIHEQFF

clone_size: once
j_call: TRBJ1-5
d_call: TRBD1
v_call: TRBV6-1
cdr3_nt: TGTGCCAGCAGTGAAGCTGGGGGCAGGGGGGTGAATCAGCCCCAGCATTTT
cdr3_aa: CASSEAGGRGVNQPQHF

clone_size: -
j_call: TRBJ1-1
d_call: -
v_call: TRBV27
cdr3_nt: TGTGCCAGCACTCCCCAAATGGGGCTGAACACTGAAGCTTTCTTT
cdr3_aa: CASTPQMGLNTEAFF

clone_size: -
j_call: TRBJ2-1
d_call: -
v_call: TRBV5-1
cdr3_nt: TGCGCCAGCAGCTTAGAGGGGGTGGCAGGGGAGCAGTTCTTC
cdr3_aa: CASSLEGVAGEQFF

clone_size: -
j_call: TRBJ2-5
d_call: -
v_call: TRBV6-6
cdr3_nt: TGTGCCAGCAGTTACTCCGGGGGTCAGATCGAGACCCAGTACTTC
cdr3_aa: CASSYSGGQIETQYF

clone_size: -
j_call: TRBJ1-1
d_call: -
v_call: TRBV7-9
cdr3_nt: TGTGCCAGCAGTTCCGGACTAGGTGGAGGGAACACTGAAGCTTTCTTT
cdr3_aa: CASSSGLGGGNTEAFF

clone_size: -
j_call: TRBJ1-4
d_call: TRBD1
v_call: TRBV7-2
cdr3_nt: TGTGCCAGCAGGAGGCAGGGGGGACTTAATGAAAAACTGTTTTTT
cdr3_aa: CASRRQGGLNEKLFF

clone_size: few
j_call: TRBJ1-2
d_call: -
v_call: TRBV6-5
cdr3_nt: TGTGCCAGCAGTCCAAACGATGGCGGCTACACCTTC
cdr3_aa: CASSPNDGGYTF

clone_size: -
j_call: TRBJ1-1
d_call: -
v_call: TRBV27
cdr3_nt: TGTGCCAGCAGTTTGGTCAGGAACACTGAAGCTTTCTTT
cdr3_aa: CASSLVRNTEAFF

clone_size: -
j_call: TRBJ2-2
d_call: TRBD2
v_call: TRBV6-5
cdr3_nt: TGTGCCAGCAGGATAGCGGGATTCACCGGGGAGCTGTTTTTT
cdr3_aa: CASRIAGFTGELFF

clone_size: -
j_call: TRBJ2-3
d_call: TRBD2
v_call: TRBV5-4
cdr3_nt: TGTGCCAGCAGCCAAGGGGGGCGGGGGGACCCTAGCACAGATACGCAGTATTTT
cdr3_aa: CASSQGGRGDPSTDTQYF